The 30 T cell receptor beta chains below were found in one sample sequenced in a study of CD8+ T cells in alopecia areata. Treatment meaning: oral pan-JAK inhibitor, 5-10 mg twice daily. Following extraction, RNA underwent reverse transcription to cDNA, which served as the sequencing template. Only in-frame clones appear in the TCRdb table, and some are missing; sequencing was by immunoSEQ multiplex PCR. The sample holds more than 150,000 clones; around 51% are singletons and the top ten take 10%. The specimen comprised CD8+ T cells sorted from blood, sampled at approximately week 51, from a patient treated with tofacitinib. The receptors were gathered from a human donor with alopecia areata.

The chain joins TRBV4-1 to TRBJ2-1; D is unresolved. Trimming took 2 bases from V and 4 from J, leaving 6 bases between them. CDR1 and CDR2 from the germline V gene are MGHRA and YSYEKL. CDR3 size: 13 residues. CDR3 coding DNA: TGCGCCAGCAGCCAATCACTATACAATGAGCAGTTCTTC. Translated, it gives CASSQSLYNEQFF.

This clone has only a few counts. In DNA, the CDR3 is TGTGCCAGCAGTGAACTGACACTCCATAGCAATCAGCCCCAGCATTTT. Protein: CASSELTLHSNQPQHF. V is TRBV6-1 and J is TRBJ1-5; D is undetermined. CDR3 size: 16 residues. The V end lost 2 bases, the J end lost 0 bases, and 11 bases lay between the germline ends. The V gene's germline CDR1 is MNHNS and CDR2 SASEGT.

This chain connects TRBV30 to TRBJ2-2; no clear D. Germline values: CDR1 GTSNPN, CDR2 SVGIG (reference sequence). Trimming left V 6 bases short and J 8 bases short, with 7 bases between. The CDR3 consists of 10 residues. CDR3: CACLSGELFF. The DNA for the CDR3 is TGTGCCTGCCTGTCGGGGGAGCTGTTTTTT.

The V call is TRBV19, the J call TRBJ2-5; TRBD2 is a possible D gene (5 bases). Trimming took off 0 bases at V and 2 bases at J, with 13 bases between the two ends. The length of the CDR3 is 16 residues. Germline-derived CDR1 and CDR2 are LNHDA and SQIVND (reference sequence). This chain's CDR3 is CASSIDSEARQETQYF. DNA for the CDR3: TGTGCCAGTAGTATAGATAGCGAGGCTCGTCAAGAGACCCAGTACTTC. The full variable domain, rest sourced from reference TRBV19 and TRBJ2-5, is DGGITQSPKYLFRKEGQNVTLSCEQNLNHDAMYWYRQDPGQGLRLIYYSQIVNDFQKGDIAEGYSVSREKKESFPLTVTSAQKNPTAFYLCASSIDSEARQETQYFGPGTRLLVL.

The V call is TRBV27, the J call TRBJ2-7; TRBD1 aligns across 9 bases. There are 14 residues in the CDR3. The germline gives CDR1 MNHEY, CDR2 SMNVEV (reference sequence). V lost 4 bases, J lost 4 bases, and 5 bases stayed unmatched. The CDR3 protein is CASSSGTGRYEQYF. The CDR3 nucleotides read TGTGCCAGCAGTTCCGGGACAGGGCGGTACGAGCAGTACTTC.

This chain connects TRBV10-3 to TRBJ2-7; 7 nucleotides agree with TRBD1. Germline lookup yields CDR1 ENHRY and CDR2 SYGVKD. With 8 bases clipped from V and 9 bases from J, the junction kept 10 bases outside the gene matches. There are 12 residues in the CDR3. The DNA of the CDR3 is TGTGCCATCGGACTCACAGGGGTGGTGCAGTACTTC. As protein: CAIGLTGVVQYF.

This chain joins TRBV30 and TRBJ2-1; either TRBD1 or TRBD2 may fit D (5 bases each). The CDR3 sequence is 14 residues long. Deletions cut 2 bases from V and 5 bases from J, with 13 bases between. Germline assignment: CDR1 GTSNPN and CDR2 SVGIG (reference sequence). DNA of the CDR3: TGTGCCTGGAGTAGGGAGACAGTCAACAATGAGCAGTTCTTC. This translates into CAWSRETVNNEQFF.

This clone has more than one count but fewer than ten. This chain links TRBV25-1 with TRBJ1-2, with D perhaps matching TRBD1 (5 bases). The CDR3 is 14 residues long. Germline V CDR1 and CDR2: MGHDK, SYGVNS. With 7 bases removed from V and 3 bases from J, the gap between germline ends came to 15 bases. CDR3 coding DNA: TGTGCCAGCACTTCAGAATGGGGCGACTATGGCTACACCTTC. It codes for CASTSEWGDYGYTF.

V is TRBV6-6 and J is TRBJ1-2; 8 bases are shared with TRBD1. J gave up 0 bases and V 0 bases, and 3 bases lay outside the gene matches. This CDR3 has 16 residues. Germline V gene data show CDR1 as MNHNY and CDR2 as SVGAGI (reference sequence). The CDR3 bases are TGTGCCAGCAGTTACTCGACAGGGGAAGCTAACTATGGCTACACCTTC. This codes for CASSYSTGEANYGYTF.

This rearrangement joins TRBV9 to TRBJ1-1; a possible D gene is TRBD1 (5 bases). The CDR3 is 14 residues long. The V and J ends lost 3 bases and 7 bases respectively, with 16 bases between them. Germline V gene sequence: CDR1 SGDLS, CDR2 YYNGEE. CDR3 sequence (DNA): TGTGCCAGCAGCGGCCGGGACGCGGGAATTGAAGCTTTCTTT. Its protein is CASSGRDAGIEAFF.

The V gene is TRBV19, the J gene TRBJ2-1; the D gene is possibly TRBD1 (6 bases). The CDR3 spans 15 residues. Germline CDR1 is LNHDA and CDR2 is SQIVND (reference sequence). Trimming took off 3 bases at V and 4 bases at J, with 13 bases between the two ends. Here the CDR3 DNA reads TGTGCCAGTAGTATGGTCCCGGGACAATACAATGAGCAGTTCTTC. Its translation is CASSMVPGQYNEQFF. Drawing the rest from reference TRBV19 and TRBJ2-1, the complete variable domain is DGGITQSPKYLFRKEGQNVTLSCEQNLNHDAMYWYRQDPGQGLRLIYYSQIVNDFQKGDIAEGYSVSREKKESFPLTVTSAQKNPTAFYLCASSMVPGQYNEQFFGPGTRLTVL.

The rearrangement links TRBV7-9 to TRBJ2-1, with TRBD2 identical over 11 bases. The V gene end was trimmed by 2 bases and the J gene end by 3 bases; junction bases not matched to a gene: 3. There are 16 residues in the CDR3. Germline CDR1 SEHNR, CDR2 FQNEAQ (reference sequence). CDR3 amino acids: CASSLLAGGNYNEQFF. The CDR3 DNA reads TGTGCCAGCAGCTTACTAGCGGGGGGAAACTACAATGAGCAGTTCTTC.

V usage is TRBV2 and J usage is TRBJ1-2; D is possibly TRBD1 (5 bases). CDR1 is SNHLY, CDR2 FYNNEI, per germline. This CDR3 has 14 amino acids. With 4 bases removed from V and 4 bases from J, the gap between germline ends came to 13 bases. CDR3 residues: CASSALTAAYGYTF. DNA of the CDR3: TGTGCCAGCAGTGCCCTGACAGCGGCCTATGGCTACACCTTC.

The chain couples TRBV5-1 to TRBJ2-1; D might be TRBD2 (7 bases). The CDR3 runs 15 residues. Between the trimmed V and J ends, which lost 0 bases and 4 bases, there was a span of 11 bases. Germline CDR1 is SGHRS and CDR2 is YFSETQ. CDR3 sequence: CASSLAGGTYNEQFF. In nucleotides, the CDR3 is TGCGCCAGCAGCTTGGCCGGGGGGACATACAATGAGCAGTTCTTC.

The chain recombines TRBV9 with TRBJ1-2, with D unclear. The CDR3 totals 13 residues. V lost 5 bases and J lost 2, with 10 bases in between. Germline loops: CDR1 SGDLS, CDR2 YYNGEE. The CDR3 here is CASRGVTNYGYTF. The CDR3 bases are TGTGCCAGCAGGGGAGTAACGAACTATGGCTACACCTTC.

In this sample, this clone turned up a few times. V gene TRBV6-6 combines with J gene TRBJ1-1; 8 nucleotides align to TRBD1. Germline V gene sequence: CDR1 MNHNY, CDR2 SVGAGI (reference sequence). The V and J ends lost 5 bases and 8 bases, in that order; junction bases with no gene match: 7. The CDR3 is made up of 13 amino acids. The CDR3 sequence: CASSAGTGDEAFF. DNA for the CDR3: TGTGCCAGCAGTGCCGGGACAGGCGACGAAGCTTTCTTT.

This clone was seen a few times. The chain joins TRBV15 to TRBJ2-7, with 11 nucleotides matching TRBD1. J lost 3 bases, V lost 5 bases, and 3 bases had no gene match. The germline V gene has CDR1 LNHNV and CDR2 YYDKDF (reference sequence). CDR3 length: 14 amino acids. CDR3 coding DNA: TGTGCCACCAGCCCCGGGACAGGGGGCTACGAGCAGTACTTC. As protein: CATSPGTGGYEQYF.

This clone was observed a handful of times. The chain has TRBV7-9 and TRBJ2-7; TRBD1 might be the D (5 bases). V was trimmed by 3 bases and J by 6 bases, leaving 12 bases between them. The CDR3 consists of 13 residues. Germline loops: CDR1 SEHNR, CDR2 FQNEAQ (reference sequence). DNA for the CDR3: TGTGCCAGCAGCTTTACCCAGGGCGGCGAGCAGTACTTC. Translation gives CASSFTQGGEQYF.

The chain couples TRBV7-8 to TRBJ2-3; 10 positions agree with TRBD2. CDR3 size: 16 residues. The germline gives CDR1 SGHVS, CDR2 FQNEAQ. The trim removed 1 base at V and 5 bases at J, leaving 6 bases unmatched. CDR3 nucleotide sequence: TGTGCCAGCAGCTTAGAGGCCAGCGGGGGGGAAGATACGCAGTATTTT. Encoded protein: CASSLEASGGEDTQYF.

This clone was counted a few times. This sequence joins TRBV30 and TRBJ2-7; tentative D call: TRBD2 (5 bases). This CDR3 spans 12 amino acids. With 1 base removed from V and 4 bases from J, the gap between germline ends came to 8 bases. Germline V gene lookup returns CDR1 GTSNPN and CDR2 SVGIG (reference sequence). CDR3 nucleotide sequence: TGTGCCTGGAGTGCCGGGGAGTACGAGCAGTACTTC. Protein sequence: CAWSAGEYEQYF.

In its sample, this clone was seen a few times. The V call is TRBV30, the J call TRBJ1-1; unclear D gene. Germline values: CDR1 GTSNPN, CDR2 SVGIG (reference sequence). CDR3 length equals 13 residues. V lost 2 bases to trimming and J lost 1 base, with 8 bases between them. The CDR3 bases are TGTGCCTGGAGTTGGCCAGAGAACACTGAAGCTTTCTTT. Its protein is CAWSWPENTEAFF.

J is TRBJ2-5 and V is TRBV29-1; no clear D. The germline gives CDR1 SQVTM, CDR2 ANQGSEA. V shed 8 bases and J shed 1 base, with 11 bases lying between them. The CDR3 runs to 12 residues. CDR3 amino acids: CSLRMAQETQYF. CDR3 nucleotides: TGCAGCCTTCGTATGGCCCAAGAGACCCAGTACTTC.

This clone occurred a few times. The chain combines TRBV6-4 with TRBJ2-6, with a tentative D call TRBD1 (6 bases). The CDR3 consists of 16 residues. V lost 2 bases, J lost 1 base, and 9 bases lay in between. The germline CDR1 and CDR2 sequences are MRHNA and SNTAGT. This CDR3 is CASSDNRASGANVLTF. CDR3 nucleotides: TGTGCCAGCAGTGACAACAGGGCATCTGGGGCCAACGTCCTGACTTTC.

The chain combines TRBV30 with TRBJ2-7; D remains ambiguous. V was clipped by 5 bases and J by 3 bases, with 11 bases between them. This CDR3 comprises 12 residues. The V gene's germline CDR1 is GTSNPN and CDR2 SVGIG (reference sequence). The CDR3 coding sequence is TGTGCCTGGGGTCCAAACAACTACGAGCAGTACTTC. Translated: CAWGPNNYEQYF.

The table lists this clone with a count of one. V gene TRBV6-5 combines with J gene TRBJ1-1; possibly TRBD1 for D (5 bases). The ends were cut back, 7 bases at V and 0 bases at J, with 9 bases in the middle. There are 13 residues in the CDR3. Germline CDR1 and CDR2: MNHEY and SVGAGI. The CDR3 sequence: CASTSQVNTEAFF. CDR3 DNA sequence: TGTGCCAGCACCTCACAGGTGAACACTGAAGCTTTCTTT.

This clone has just a few counts. The J gene is TRBJ2-3, the V gene TRBV7-8, with TRBD2 identical over 12 bases. Germline V gene lookup returns CDR1 SGHVS and CDR2 FQNEAQ. This CDR3 has 17 amino acids. V trimming: 6 bases; J trimming: 0 bases; junction bases outside the gene matches: 7. CDR3 region: CASRPGLAGLSTDTQYF. CDR3 nucleotide sequence: TGTGCCAGCAGACCGGGACTAGCGGGCCTGAGCACAGATACGCAGTATTTT.

This sequence joins TRBV27 and TRBJ1-2; D is perhaps TRBD1 (5 bases). The CDR3 loop spans 14 amino acids. CDR1 and CDR2 (germline): MNHEY, SMNVEV (reference sequence). V was clipped by 8 bases and J by 6 bases, with 19 bases between them. CDR3 sequence reads: CASATTTDLHGYTF. The DNA of the CDR3 is TGTGCCAGCGCCACCACGACAGATCTTCATGGCTACACCTTC.

This chain joins TRBV27 and TRBJ2-7; D ambiguous. The CDR3 extends over 13 amino acids. V lost 5 bases and J 2 bases, leaving 10 bases between the germline ends. Germline values: CDR1 MNHEY, CDR2 SMNVEV (reference sequence). CDR3 region: CASSQGSAYEQYF. In DNA form, the CDR3 reads TGTGCCAGCAGTCAAGGGTCGGCCTACGAGCAGTACTTC.

This clone was detected a few times. CDR3 DNA sequence: TGTGCCAGCAGTTCCAGGGGGCGATACAATGAGCAGTTCTTC. Translating gives CASSSRGRYNEQFF. V and J are TRBV27 and TRBJ2-1; TRBD1 agrees at 8 bases. This CDR3 is built from 14 residues. The J segment lost 4 bases and the V segment lost 4 bases, leaving 3 bases of the junction unmatched. Germline CDR1 MNHEY, CDR2 SMNVEV (reference sequence).

This clone was picked up a small number of times. The J gene is TRBJ2-5, the V gene TRBV9; 16 bases match TRBD2. The junction had 8 bases not matched to a gene; V was cut back by 4 bases and J by 5 bases. Germline assignment: CDR1 SGDLS and CDR2 YYNGEE. This CDR3 contains 17 residues. CDR3 DNA: TGTGCCAGCAGCCCTGGGACTAGCGGGGGGGCTACGGAGACCCAGTACTTC. This translates into CASSPGTSGGATETQYF. Looking up the rest from reference TRBV9 and TRBJ2-5 gives the full variable domain: DSGVTQTPKHLITATGQRVTLRCSPRSGDLSVYWYQQSLDQGLQFLIQYYNGEERAKGNILERFSAQQFPDLHSELNLSSLELGDSALYFCASSPGTSGGATETQYFGPGTRLLVL.